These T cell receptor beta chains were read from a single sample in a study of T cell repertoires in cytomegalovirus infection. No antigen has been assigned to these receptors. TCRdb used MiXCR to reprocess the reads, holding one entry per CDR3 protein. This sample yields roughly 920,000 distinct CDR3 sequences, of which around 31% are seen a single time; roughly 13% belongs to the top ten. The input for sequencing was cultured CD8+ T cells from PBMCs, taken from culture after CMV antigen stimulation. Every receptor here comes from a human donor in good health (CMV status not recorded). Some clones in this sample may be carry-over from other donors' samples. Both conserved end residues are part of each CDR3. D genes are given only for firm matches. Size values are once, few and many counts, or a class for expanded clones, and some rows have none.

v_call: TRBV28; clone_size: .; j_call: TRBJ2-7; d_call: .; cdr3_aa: CASSPRPHSSYEQYF; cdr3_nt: TGTGCCAGCAGTCCGAGACCTCATAGCTCCTACGAGCAGTACTTC
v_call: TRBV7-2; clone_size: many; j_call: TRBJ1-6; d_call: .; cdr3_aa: CASSRPGDSPLHF; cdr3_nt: TGTGCCAGCAGCCGCCCAGGGGATTCACCCCTCCACTTT
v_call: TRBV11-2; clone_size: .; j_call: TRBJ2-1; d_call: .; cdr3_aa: CASTDKRAEQFF; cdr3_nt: TGTGCCAGCACCGATAAGCGGGCTGAGCAGTTCTTC
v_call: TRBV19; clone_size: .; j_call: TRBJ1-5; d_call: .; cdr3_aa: CASSGGTGQPQHF; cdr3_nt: TGTGCCAGTAGCGGGGGGACGGGCCAGCCCCAGCATTTT
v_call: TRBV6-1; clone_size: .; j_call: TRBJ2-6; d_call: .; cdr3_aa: CASTEDANVLTF; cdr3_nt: TGTGCCAGCACCGAGGACGCCAACGTCCTGACTTTC
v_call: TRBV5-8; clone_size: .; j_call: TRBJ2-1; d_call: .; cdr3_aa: CASSLVGTVYNEQFF; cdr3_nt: TGTGCCAGCAGCTTGGTGGGGACCGTGTACAATGAGCAGTTCTTC
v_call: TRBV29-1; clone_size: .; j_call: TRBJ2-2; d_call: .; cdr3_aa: CSVLSSTGELFF; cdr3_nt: TGCAGCGTCCTATCATCCACCGGGGAGCTGTTTTTT
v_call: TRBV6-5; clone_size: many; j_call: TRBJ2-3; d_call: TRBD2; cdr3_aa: CASSQLAGSTDTQYF; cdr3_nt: TGTGCCAGCAGCCAACTAGCGGGGAGCACAGATACGCAGTATTTT
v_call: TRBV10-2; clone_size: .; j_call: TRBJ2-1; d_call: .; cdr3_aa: CASAAGSYNEQFF; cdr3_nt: TGCGCCAGCGCCGCGGGCTCCTACAATGAGCAGTTCTTC
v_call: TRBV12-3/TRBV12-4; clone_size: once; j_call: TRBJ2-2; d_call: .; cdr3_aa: CASSFMAAFNTGELFF; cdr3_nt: TGTGCCAGCAGTTTTATGGCAGCTTTTAACACCGGGGAGCTGTTTTTT
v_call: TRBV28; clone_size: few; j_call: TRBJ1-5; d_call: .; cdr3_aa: CASSFSPRPGPNSNQPQHF; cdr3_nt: TGTGCCAGCAGTTTTTCCCCCCGACCGGGCCCAAATAGCAATCAGCCCCAGCATTTT
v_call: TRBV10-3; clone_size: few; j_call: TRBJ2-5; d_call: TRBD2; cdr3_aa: CAISEFSGGYQETQYF; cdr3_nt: TGTGCCATCAGTGAGTTCAGCGGGGGATATCAAGAGACCCAGTACTTC
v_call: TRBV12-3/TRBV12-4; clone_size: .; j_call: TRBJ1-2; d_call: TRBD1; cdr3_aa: CASSPPGQWGYTF; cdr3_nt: TGTGCCAGCAGTCCTCCGGGACAGTGGGGCTACACCTTC
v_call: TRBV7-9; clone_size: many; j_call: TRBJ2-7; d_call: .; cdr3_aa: CASSLTYYEQYF; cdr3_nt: TGTGCCAGCAGCCTGACCTACTACGAGCAGTACTTC
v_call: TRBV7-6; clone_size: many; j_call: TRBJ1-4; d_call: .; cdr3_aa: CASSPTWGRPDEKLFF; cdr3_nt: TGTGCCAGCAGCCCGACGTGGGGGCGGCCGGATGAAAAACTGTTTTTT
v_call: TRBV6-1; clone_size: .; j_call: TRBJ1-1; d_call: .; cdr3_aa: CASSELPMGTLNTEAFF; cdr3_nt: TGTGCCAGCAGTGAACTCCCTATGGGGACTTTGAACACTGAAGCTTTCTTT
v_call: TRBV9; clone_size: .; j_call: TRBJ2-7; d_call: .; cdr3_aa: CASSGPSSYEQYF; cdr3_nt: TGTGCCAGCAGCGGCCCAAGCTCCTACGAGCAGTACTTC
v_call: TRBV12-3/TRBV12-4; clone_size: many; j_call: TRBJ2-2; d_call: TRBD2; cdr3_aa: CASTLLAGADTGELFF; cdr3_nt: TGTGCCAGCACCTTACTAGCGGGGGCCGACACCGGGGAGCTGTTTTTT
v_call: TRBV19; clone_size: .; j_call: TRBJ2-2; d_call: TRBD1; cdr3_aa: CASSISGQGDTGELFF; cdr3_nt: TGTGCCAGTAGTATTTCCGGACAGGGGGACACCGGGGAGCTGTTTTTT
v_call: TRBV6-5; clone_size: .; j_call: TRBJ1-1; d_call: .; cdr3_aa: CASSYRGWDTEAFF; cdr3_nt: TGTGCCAGCAGTTACAGGGGCTGGGACACTGAAGCTTTCTTT
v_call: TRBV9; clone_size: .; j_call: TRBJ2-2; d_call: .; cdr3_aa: CASSVAETGELFF; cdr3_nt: TGTGCCAGCAGCGTCGCCGAGACCGGGGAGCTGTTTTTT
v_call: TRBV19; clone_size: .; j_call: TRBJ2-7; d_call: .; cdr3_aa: CASSIDGDPYEQYF; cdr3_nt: TGTGCCAGTAGTATAGACGGGGATCCCTACGAGCAGTACTTC
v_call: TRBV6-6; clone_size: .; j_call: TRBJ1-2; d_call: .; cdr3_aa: CASSYSSAPHGYTF; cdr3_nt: TGTGCCAGCAGTTACTCGTCCGCTCCCCATGGCTACACCTTC